The rows below give T cell receptor beta chains drawn from one sample of a study of blood T cells in healthy people across ages. TCRdb processed the 5' RACE reads anew with MiXCR; each CDR3 protein has one entry. The repertoire includes roughly 1.5 million distinct CDR3 sequences, about 42% of them detected once, and about 4% sits in the top ten. The sequenced material came from blood. The receptors originated from a woman between 18 and 30 years old in good health. Both conserved end residues are part of each CDR3. D genes are given only for firm matches. A row's size may be missing; if present it is once, few, many or a size class.

.,TRBJ2-7,.,TRBV11-2,CASSLRLGAGIQNEQYF,TGTGCCAGCAGCTTACGCCTTGGGGCAGGGATCCAGAATGAGCAGTACTTC
few,TRBJ2-2,TRBD1,TRBV27,CASSLLTGGKNTGELFF,TGTGCCAGCAGTTTACTGACAGGGGGCAAGAACACCGGGGAGCTGTTTTTT
.,TRBJ2-7,.,TRBV4-3,CASSQGQAWDEQYF,TGCGCCAGCAGCCAAGGGCAGGCCTGGGACGAGCAGTACTTC
few,TRBJ1-2,TRBD1,TRBV6-5,CASREQGSYYGYTF,TGTGCCAGCAGGGAACAGGGGAGTTACTATGGCTACACCTTC
.,TRBJ1-1,.,TRBV7-2,CASSLVTVPAREAFF,TGTGCCAGCAGCTTAGTAACCGTACCGGCGCGTGAAGCTTTCTTT
many,TRBJ2-7,TRBD1,TRBV14,CASRTTGGGYEQYF,TGTGCCAGCAGAACGACAGGGGGGGGCTACGAGCAGTACTTC
.,TRBJ2-5,TRBD2,TRBV7-2,CASSPQRGETQYF,TGTGCCAGCAGCCCTCAGCGGGGAGAGACCCAGTACTTC
.,TRBJ2-5,.,TRBV4-3,CASSQEGTAEETQYF,TGCGCCAGCAGCCAAGAAGGGACGGCTGAGGAGACCCAGTACTTC
.,TRBJ2-3,.,TRBV6-1,CASSEVLGKDTQYF,TGTGCCAGCAGTGAAGTCCTGGGTAAAGATACGCAGTATTTT
few,TRBJ2-1,TRBD2,TRBV10-3,CAISEIASGSGSEQFF,TGTGCCATCAGTGAGATCGCCAGCGGGAGCGGAAGTGAGCAGTTCTTC
few,TRBJ1-1,TRBD1,TRBV18,CASSRRDSLNTEAFF,TGTGCCAGCTCACGACGGGACAGCCTGAACACTGAAGCTTTCTTT
.,TRBJ1-2,.,TRBV2,CASVAAYGYTF,TGTGCCAGCGTAGCGGCGTATGGCTACACCTTC
.,TRBJ1-1,.,TRBV19,CASSIDRATEAFF,TGTGCCAGTAGTATAGATCGTGCAACTGAAGCTTTCTTT
.,TRBJ1-1,.,TRBV11-2,CASSFVGSGTEAFF,TGTGCCAGCAGCTTCGTCGGGTCGGGCACTGAAGCTTTCTTT
.,TRBJ1-1,.,TRBV24-1,CATGEGPNTEAFF,TGTGCCACCGGGGAAGGACCGAACACTGAAGCTTTCTTT
.,TRBJ2-5,TRBD2,TRBV10-3,CAIREQSTGTSGRSEQYF,TGTGCCATCAGGGAACAGAGTACCGGGACTAGCGGGAGGAGTGAGCAGTACTTC
few,TRBJ2-2,.,TRBV27,CASSYLGELFF,TGTGCCAGCAGTTATCTAGGGGAGCTGTTTTTT
.,TRBJ2-7,TRBD2,TRBV12-3/TRBV12-4,CASSTIGLGGEQYF,TGTGCCAGCAGTACTATTGGACTAGGCGGCGAGCAGTACTTC
once,TRBJ2-7,TRBD2,TRBV29-1,CSVVRGVNEQYF,TGCAGCGTTGTACGGGGGGTAAATGAGCAGTACTTC
.,TRBJ1-2,.,TRBV20-1,CSARLPYGYGYTF,TGCAGTGCTAGACTTCCGTATGGTTATGGCTACACCTTC
.,TRBJ2-3,.,TRBV30,CAWGMTGGDTQYF,TGTGCCTGGGGCATGACAGGAGGAGATACGCAGTATTTT
few,TRBJ2-7,.,TRBV6-6,CASTTRSATKYYEQYF,TGTGCCAGCACCACGAGGTCGGCAACGAAGTACTACGAGCAGTACTTC
.,TRBJ1-2,.,TRBV6-5,CASSYSKRVGANYGYTF,TGTGCCAGCAGTTACTCGAAGCGGGTTGGGGCTAACTATGGCTACACCTTC
.,TRBJ2-5,.,TRBV2,CASRELQFEQYF,TGTGCCAGCAGGGAATTACAGTTTGAGCAGTACTTC
few,TRBJ2-7,.,TRBV12-3/TRBV12-4,CASSAGIREQYF,TGTGCCAGCAGCGCCGGGATTCGTGAGCAGTACTTC
.,TRBJ2-7,.,TRBV7-9,CASSVPGLNYEQYF,TGTGCCAGCAGCGTACCGGGACTTAACTACGAGCAGTACTTC
few,TRBJ2-7,TRBD2,TRBV20-1,CSAQAGVGGYEQYF,TGCAGTGCTCAGGCGGGAGTCGGCGGCTACGAGCAGTACTTC
.,TRBJ2-5,.,TRBV4-3,CASSQDLLVSKTQYF,TGCGCCAGCAGCCAAGATCTGCTAGTCAGCAAGACCCAGTACTTC
.,TRBJ2-7,.,TRBV27,CASSAQGHEQYF,TGTGCCAGCAGTGCCCAGGGCCACGAGCAGTACTTC
.,TRBJ2-6,.,TRBV29-1,CSVGGVGANVLTF,TGCAGCGTGGGAGGTGTAGGGGCCAACGTCCTGACTTTC
.,TRBJ1-3,.,TRBV29-1,CSVSRDGDTIYF,TGCAGCGTTTCCCGAGATGGAGACACCATATATTTT
few,TRBJ2-7,.,TRBV4-1,CASSQVDFPGSYYEQYF,TGCGCCAGCAGTCAAGTGGACTTCCCCGGCTCCTACTACGAGCAGTACTTC
.,TRBJ1-5,.,TRBV4-1,CASSQVPPPDQPQHF,TGCGCCAGCAGCCAAGTTCCCCCTCCGGATCAGCCCCAGCATTTT
.,TRBJ1-2,TRBD1,TRBV7-9,CASSGRQGLGYTF,TGTGCCAGCAGCGGCCGACAGGGATTAGGCTACACCTTC
.,TRBJ2-7,.,TRBV5-1,CASSLAGSPSNYEQYF,TGCGCCAGCAGCTTGGCAGGCAGCCCCTCTAACTACGAGCAGTACTTC
.,TRBJ2-3,.,TRBV6-6,CASSDFRVDTQYF,TGTGCCAGCAGTGACTTCAGGGTAGATACGCAGTATTTT
many,TRBJ2-5,.,TRBV5-1,CASSGMTGGRQETQYF,TGCGCCAGCAGCGGTATGACAGGAGGACGCCAAGAGACCCAGTACTTC
.,TRBJ2-1,TRBD1,TRBV6-6,CASSYSQGANNEQFF,TGTGCCAGCAGTTACTCTCAGGGGGCCAACAATGAGCAGTTCTTC
.,TRBJ2-7,TRBD2,TRBV18,CASSPLASGLNEQYF,TGTGCCAGCTCACCTCTGGCTAGCGGGCTCAACGAGCAGTACTTC
once,TRBJ2-2,.,TRBV27,CASGPRNWELFF,TGTGCCAGCGGACCACGGAACTGGGAGCTGTTTTTT
.,TRBJ2-7,TRBD1,TRBV6-5,CASSTPGTGAYEQYF,TGTGCCAGCAGTACCCCCGGGACAGGGGCCTACGAGCAGTACTTC
few,TRBJ2-7,TRBD2,TRBV6-4,CASSDSTSGNNEQYF,TGTGCCAGCAGTGACTCGACTAGCGGTAACAATGAGCAGTACTTC
few,TRBJ2-7,TRBD2,TRBV4-3,CASSQLLAAREQYF,TGCGCCAGCAGCCAGCTACTAGCGGCGCGCGAGCAGTACTTC
few,TRBJ1-2,.,TRBV12-3/TRBV12-4,CASSWGGGYTF,TGTGCCAGCAGTTGGGGAGGCGGCTACACCTTC
.,TRBJ2-1,TRBD2,TRBV20-1,CSAPWGLAGANEQFF,TGCAGTGCTCCATGGGGACTAGCGGGAGCCAATGAGCAGTTCTTC